This T cell receptor (beta chain) was found in a study of T-cell memory formation after mild COVID-19. Across the study: The study found TCR clusters largely donor specific.

With regard to this clonotype: The antigen is not known.

Amplification by 5'RACE using constant-segment primers produced TCR alpha and TCR beta cDNA libraries that carried sample barcodes and UMIs. TCRdb analysed the 5' RACE reads with MiXCR anew, one entry per CDR3 protein. The sample includes about 270,000 distinct CDR3 sequences, 15% to 20% of them seen just once. Study-wide findings and caveats: Researchers report contracting CD4+ clones mostly in CM and EM, with CD8+ clones in EMRA. CD4+ bias marked clones expanding day 15 to 37, unlike balanced contracting clones.

The germline V gene has CDR1 MNHEY and CDR2 SVGAGI. V was pared by 0 bases and J by 0 bases, with 8 bases between. The CDR3 spans 15 residues. The clonotype originates from a man aged 18 to 30 who had mild COVID-19 (a few samples of this study predate the infection). Cell type and time point are not known. The chain links TRBV6-5 to TRBJ1-1, with D unresolved. Sequenced input: PBMCs or a T cell subset sorted from them (not recorded which). CDR3 sequence: CASSYSGVMNTEAFF. The CDR3, as DNA: TGTGCCAGCAGTTACTCCGGGGTGATGAACACTGAAGCTTTCTTT.